The T cell receptor (beta chain) under discussion was sequenced for a study of T cells in localized non-small cell lung cancer. General observations from the study: A raised T cell density in blood coincided with lengthier overall survival.

From germline, CDR1 is SNHLY and CDR2 FYNNEI. This CDR3 is 11 amino acids long. V shed 6 bases and J shed 6 bases, with 6 bases lying between them. Using immunoSEQ multiplex PCR, the repertoire was profiled, and TCRdb retains in-frame clones only, with some absent. The sample has about 60,000 clones; roughly nine tenths are singletons. This clone occurred once. Its antigen is currently unknown. V usage is TRBV2 and J usage is TRBJ1-5; a weak D match, TRBD1 (5 bases). The sample was peripheral blood, taken before any cancer treatment. The clonotype originates from a woman aged 40 to 75 with stage I lung adenocarcinoma. The CDR3 protein is CASRGGQPQHF. The CDR3 region has the DNA TGTGCCAGCAGGGGGGGTCAGCCCCAGCATTTT.